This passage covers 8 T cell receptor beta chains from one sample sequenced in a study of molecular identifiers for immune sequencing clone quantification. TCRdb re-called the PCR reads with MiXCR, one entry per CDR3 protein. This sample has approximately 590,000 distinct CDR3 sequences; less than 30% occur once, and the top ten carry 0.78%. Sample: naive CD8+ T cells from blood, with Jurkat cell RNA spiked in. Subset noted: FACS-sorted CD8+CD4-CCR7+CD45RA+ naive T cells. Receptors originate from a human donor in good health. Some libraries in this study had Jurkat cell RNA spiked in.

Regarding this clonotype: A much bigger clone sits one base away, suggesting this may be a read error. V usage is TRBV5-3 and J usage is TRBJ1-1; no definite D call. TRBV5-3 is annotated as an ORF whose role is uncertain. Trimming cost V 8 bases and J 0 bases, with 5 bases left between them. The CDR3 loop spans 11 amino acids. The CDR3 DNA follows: TGTGCCAGCACCGTGAACACTGAAGCTTTCTTT. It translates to CASTVNTEAFF.

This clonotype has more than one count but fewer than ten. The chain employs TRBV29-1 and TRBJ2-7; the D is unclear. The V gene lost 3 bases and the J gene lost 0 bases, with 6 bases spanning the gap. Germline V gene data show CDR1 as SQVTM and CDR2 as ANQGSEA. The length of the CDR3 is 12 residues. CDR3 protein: CSVEGTSYEQYF. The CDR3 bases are TGCAGCGTTGAGGGCACCTCCTACGAGCAGTACTTC.

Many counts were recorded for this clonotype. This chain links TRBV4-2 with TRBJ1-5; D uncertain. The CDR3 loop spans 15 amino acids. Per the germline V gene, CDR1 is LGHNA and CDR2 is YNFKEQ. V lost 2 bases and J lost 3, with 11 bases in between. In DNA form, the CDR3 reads TGTGCCAGCAGCCAAAACATTCTATCCAATCAGCCCCAGCATTTT. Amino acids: CASSQNILSNQPQHF.

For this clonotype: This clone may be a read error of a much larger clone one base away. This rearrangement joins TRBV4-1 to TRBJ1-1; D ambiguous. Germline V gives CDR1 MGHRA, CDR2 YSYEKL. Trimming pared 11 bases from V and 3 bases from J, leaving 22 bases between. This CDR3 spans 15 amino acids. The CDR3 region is CAGTPAGGWDTEAFF. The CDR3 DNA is TGCGCCGGCACCCCGGCAGGCGGCTGGGACACTGAAGCTTTCTTT.

The CDR3 DNA reads TGTGCCAGCAGCCAAGGGTGGGGGGCAGGCAACGAGCAGTACTTC. Its protein product is CASSQGWGAGNEQYF. The chain has TRBV3-1 and TRBJ2-7; either TRBD1 or TRBD2 may fit D (6 bases each). Germline V gene data show CDR1 as LGHDT and CDR2 as YNNKEL (reference sequence). The germline V and J ends were trimmed by 1 base and 5 bases, with 15 bases remaining between them. The CDR3 runs 15 residues.

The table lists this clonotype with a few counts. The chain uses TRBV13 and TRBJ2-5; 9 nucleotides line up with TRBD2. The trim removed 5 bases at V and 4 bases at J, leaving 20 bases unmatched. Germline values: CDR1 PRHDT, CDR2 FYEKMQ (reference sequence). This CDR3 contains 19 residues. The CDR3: CASSPGTVNSGSARETQYF. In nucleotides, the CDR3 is TGTGCCAGCAGCCCCGGGACGGTGAATAGCGGGAGTGCGCGAGAGACCCAGTACTTC.

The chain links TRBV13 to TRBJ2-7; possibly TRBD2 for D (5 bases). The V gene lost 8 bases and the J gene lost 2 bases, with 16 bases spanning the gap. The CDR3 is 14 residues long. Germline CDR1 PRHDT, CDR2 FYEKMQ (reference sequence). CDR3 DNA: TGTGCCAGCTCCCCAGGAAGCGGACCCTACGAGCAGTACTTC. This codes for CASSPGSGPYEQYF. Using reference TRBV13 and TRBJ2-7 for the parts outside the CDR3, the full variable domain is AAGVIQSPRHLIKEKRETATLKCYPIPRHDTVYWYQQGPGQDPQFLISFYEKMQSDKGSIPDRFSAQQFSDYHSELNMSSLELGDSALYFCASSPGSGPYEQYFGPGTRLTVT.

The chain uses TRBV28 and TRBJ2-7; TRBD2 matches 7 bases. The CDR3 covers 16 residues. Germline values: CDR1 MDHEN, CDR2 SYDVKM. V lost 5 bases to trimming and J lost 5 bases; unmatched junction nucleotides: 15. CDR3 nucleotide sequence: TGTGCCAGCAGTCTTTGGGGGGGGGTTGGTAGTCACGAGCAGTACTTC. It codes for CASSLWGGVGSHEQYF.